A single sample gave rise to the 9 T cell receptor beta chains below, sequenced in a study of vaccination effects on CD4 cells after COVID-19. Ahead of sequencing, the ViraFEST assay grew antigen-specific CD4+ T cells using viral peptide pools. When ten to eleven days of culture had elapsed, CD4+ T cells were isolated. SARS-CoV-2 infected the person between March and December 2020, as confirmed by PCR. Participants received two doses of either the BNT162b2 or mRNA-1273 vaccine. Their cognate antigens are unknown. Clones were read by immunoSEQ multiplex PCR, and TCRdb kept only the in-frame ones, dropping some. The sample yields about 18,000 clones, 76% seen once. Sample: CD4+ T cells from PBMCs cultured with SARS-CoV-2 spike peptides, taken after COVID-19 vaccination. Receptors were obtained from a human donor who had a prior SARS-CoV-2 infection.

The chain links TRBV2 to TRBJ2-7; TRBD1 agrees at 7 bases. This CDR3 is built from 13 residues. CDR1 is SNHLY and CDR2 is FYNNEI in the germline V gene. Trimming took 9 bases from V and 4 from J; bases not matched to a gene: 9. CDR3: CARRDPDRYEQYF. The CDR3 nucleotides read TGTGCCAGGAGAGACCCGGACAGGTACGAGCAGTACTTC.

The CDR3 is CASSLDFGGNQPQHF. DNA for the CDR3: TGTGCCAGCAGCTTAGATTTTGGGGGCAATCAGCCCCAGCATTTT. The gene calls are TRBV11-2 and TRBJ1-5; no definite D call. V was cut by 0 bases and J by 2 bases, with 8 bases left in between. Looked up from germline, CDR1 is SGHAT and CDR2 is FQNNGV. The CDR3 is made up of 15 amino acids.

V gene TRBV6-6 combines with J gene TRBJ1-2; TRBD1 aligns across 9 bases. Trimming at V came to 2 bases and at J to 4 bases, leaving 8 bases not matched to a gene. Germline V gene lookup returns CDR1 MNHNY and CDR2 SVGAGI (reference sequence). The CDR3 is 16 residues long. The CDR3 protein is CASSYPGTGTGYGYTF. CDR3 DNA: TGTGCCAGCAGTTACCCTGGGACAGGGACGGGCTATGGCTACACCTTC.

The V call is TRBV18, the J call TRBJ1-3; no reliable D call. V was trimmed by 3 bases and J by 9 bases, leaving 12 bases between them. The CDR3 runs to 13 residues. CDR1 is KGHSH, CDR2 LQKENI, per germline. The CDR3 sequence: CASSPDPDSTIYF. The CDR3 DNA reads TGTGCCAGCTCACCGGACCCCGATAGCACCATATATTTT.

The CDR3 DNA reads as TGTGCCAGCTACAGGGACAGGGGGCTTCCCAACAATGAGCAGTTCTTC. Residues: CASYRDRGLPNNEQFF. This chain links TRBV18 with TRBJ2-1, with 12 nucleotides matching TRBD1. V gave up 7 bases and J gave up 5 bases; unmatched junction bases: 9. CDR1 KGHSH and CDR2 LQKENI come from the germline V gene. The CDR3 has 16 amino acids.

This clone was picked up a small number of times. V gene TRBV7-2 combines with J gene TRBJ2-7; D ambiguous. The V end lost 0 bases, the J end lost 2 bases, and 8 bases lay between the germline ends. The length of the CDR3 is 14 residues. Germline V gene data show CDR1 as SGHTA and CDR2 as FQGNSA. For the CDR3, the DNA is TGTGCCAGCAGCTTAGCGGGGTCGGCCTACGAGCAGTACTTC. Its translation: CASSLAGSAYEQYF.

V is TRBV9 and J is TRBJ2-1, with 10 bases identical to TRBD2. The CDR3 is made up of 15 amino acids. V was pared by 0 bases and J by 9 bases, with 6 bases of the junction left unmatched. Germline CDR1 reads SGDLS; CDR2 reads YYNGEE. The CDR3 nucleotides are TGTGCCAGCAGCGTAGGGCTAGCGGGAGTAGGTGAGCAGTTCTTC. The encoded protein is CASSVGLAGVGEQFF.

The sample holds a few counts of this clone. The CDR3 sequence: CASSILPFGTSGNTIYF. In DNA form, the CDR3 reads TGTGCCAGTAGTATTCTTCCTTTTGGGACGTCTGGAAACACCATATATTTT. The chain joins TRBV19 to TRBJ1-3; possible D gene TRBD1, 5 bases. Per germline, CDR1 LNHDA and CDR2 SQIVND (reference sequence). Trimming shortened V by 3 bases and J by 1 base, and 16 bases separated the two germline ends. CDR3 length: 17 amino acids.

The rearrangement uses TRBV24-1 and TRBJ2-3, with D possibly being TRBD1 or TRBD2 (5 bases each). V was trimmed by 7 bases and J by 4 bases, leaving 20 bases between them. The CDR3 is made up of 16 amino acids. Germline V gene data show CDR1 as KGHDR and CDR2 as SFDVKD. DNA of the CDR3: TGTGCCACCAGCGAAGAGGGGAGTGGGGCACCAGATACGCAGTATTTT. Its protein product is CATSEEGSGAPDTQYF.